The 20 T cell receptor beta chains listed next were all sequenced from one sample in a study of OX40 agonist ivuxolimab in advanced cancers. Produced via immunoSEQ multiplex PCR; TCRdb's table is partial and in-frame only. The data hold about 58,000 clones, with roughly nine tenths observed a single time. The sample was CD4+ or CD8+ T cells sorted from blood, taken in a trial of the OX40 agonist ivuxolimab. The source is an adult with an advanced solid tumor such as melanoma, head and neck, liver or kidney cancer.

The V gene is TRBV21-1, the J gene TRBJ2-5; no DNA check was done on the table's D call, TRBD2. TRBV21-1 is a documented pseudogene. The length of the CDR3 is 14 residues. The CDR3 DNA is TGTGCCAGCAGCCCCTCGGGGTGGGCGGAGACCCAGTACTTC. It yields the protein CASSPSGWAETQYF.

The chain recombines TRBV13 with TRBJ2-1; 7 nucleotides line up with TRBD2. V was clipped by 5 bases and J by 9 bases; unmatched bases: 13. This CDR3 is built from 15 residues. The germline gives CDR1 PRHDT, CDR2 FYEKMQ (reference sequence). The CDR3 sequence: CASSLGTIRGGEQFF. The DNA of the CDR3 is TGTGCCAGCAGCCTTGGGACTATTCGGGGAGGTGAGCAGTTCTTC.

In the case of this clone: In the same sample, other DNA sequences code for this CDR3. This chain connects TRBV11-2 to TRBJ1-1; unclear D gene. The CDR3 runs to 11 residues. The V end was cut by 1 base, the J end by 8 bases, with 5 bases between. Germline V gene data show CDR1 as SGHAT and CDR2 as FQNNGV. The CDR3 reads CASSLGTEAFF. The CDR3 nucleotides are TGTGCCAGCAGCTTAGGAACAGAAGCTTTCTTT.

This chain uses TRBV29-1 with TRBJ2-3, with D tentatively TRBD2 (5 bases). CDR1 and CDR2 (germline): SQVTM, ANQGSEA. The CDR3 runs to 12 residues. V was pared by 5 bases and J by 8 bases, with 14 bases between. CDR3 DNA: TGCAGCGTTTTCGGGGAGACGGGTACGCAGTATTTT. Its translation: CSVFGETGTQYF.

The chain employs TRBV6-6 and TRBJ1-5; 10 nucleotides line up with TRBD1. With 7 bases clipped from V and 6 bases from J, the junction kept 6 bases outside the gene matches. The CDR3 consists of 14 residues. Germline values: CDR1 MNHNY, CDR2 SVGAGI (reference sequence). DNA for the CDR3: TGTGCCAGCACTCCGGGACAGGGGTCTCAGCCCCAGCATTTT. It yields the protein CASTPGQGSQPQHF.

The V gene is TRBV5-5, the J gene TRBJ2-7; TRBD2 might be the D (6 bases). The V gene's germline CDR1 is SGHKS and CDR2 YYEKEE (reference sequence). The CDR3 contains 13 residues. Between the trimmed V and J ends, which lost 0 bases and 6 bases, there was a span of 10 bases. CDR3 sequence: CASSLGGLPEQYF. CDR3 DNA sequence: TGTGCCAGCAGCTTGGGAGGACTACCCGAGCAGTACTTC.

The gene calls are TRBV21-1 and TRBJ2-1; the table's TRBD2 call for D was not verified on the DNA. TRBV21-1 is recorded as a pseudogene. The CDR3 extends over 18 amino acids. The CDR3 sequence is CASSNGNVLAGGQHEQFF. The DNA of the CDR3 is TGTGCCAGCAGCAATGGTAACGTATTAGCGGGAGGGCAGCATGAGCAGTTCTTC.

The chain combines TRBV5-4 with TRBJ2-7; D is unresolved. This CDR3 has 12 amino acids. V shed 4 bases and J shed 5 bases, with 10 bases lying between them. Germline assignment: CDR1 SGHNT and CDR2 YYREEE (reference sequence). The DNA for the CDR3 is TGTGCCAGCAGCCAAACACAAAACGAGCAGTACTTC. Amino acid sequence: CASSQTQNEQYF.

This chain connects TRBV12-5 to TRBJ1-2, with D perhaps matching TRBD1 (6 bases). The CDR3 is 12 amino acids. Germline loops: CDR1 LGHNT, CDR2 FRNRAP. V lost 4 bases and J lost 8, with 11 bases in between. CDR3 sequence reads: CASGSTGFGYTF. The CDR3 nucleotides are TGTGCTAGTGGTTCTACAGGGTTCGGCTACACCTTC.

The CDR3 DNA follows: TGTGCCAGCAGCGCTACTAGCGGGAGGCTCACAGATACGCAGTATTTT. Its protein product is CASSATSGRLTDTQYF. The chain recombines TRBV2 with TRBJ2-3; 12 positions match TRBD2. The CDR3 consists of 16 residues. Trimming took 6 bases from V and 2 from J; bases not matched to a gene: 6. CDR1 is SNHLY and CDR2 is FYNNEI in the germline V gene.

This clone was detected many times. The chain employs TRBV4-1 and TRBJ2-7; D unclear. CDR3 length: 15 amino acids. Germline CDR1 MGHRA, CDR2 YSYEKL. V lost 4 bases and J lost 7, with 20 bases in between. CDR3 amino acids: CASSPSPPSVAEQYF. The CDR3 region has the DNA TGCGCCAGCAGCCCCTCCCCCCCATCCGTAGCTGAGCAGTACTTC.

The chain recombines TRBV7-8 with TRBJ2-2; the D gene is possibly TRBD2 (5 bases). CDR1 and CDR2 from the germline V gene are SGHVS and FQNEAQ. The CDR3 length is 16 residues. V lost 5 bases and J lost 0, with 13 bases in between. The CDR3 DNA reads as TGTGCCAGCAGCAATTCGAGCGGTTCGAACACCGGGGAGCTGTTTTTT. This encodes CASSNSSGSNTGELFF.

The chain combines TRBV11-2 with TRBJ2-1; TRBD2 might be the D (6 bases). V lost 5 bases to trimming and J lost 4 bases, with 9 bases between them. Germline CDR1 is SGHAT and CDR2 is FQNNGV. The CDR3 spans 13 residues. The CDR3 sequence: CASSRERYNEQFF. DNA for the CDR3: TGTGCCAGCAGCCGGGAGCGGTACAATGAGCAGTTCTTC. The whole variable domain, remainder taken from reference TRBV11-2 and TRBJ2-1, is EAGVAQSPRYKIIEKRQSVAFWCNPISGHATLYWYQQILGQGPKLLIQFQNNGVVDDSQLPKDRFSAERLKGVDSTLKIQPAKLEDSAVYLCASSRERYNEQFFGPGTRLTVL.

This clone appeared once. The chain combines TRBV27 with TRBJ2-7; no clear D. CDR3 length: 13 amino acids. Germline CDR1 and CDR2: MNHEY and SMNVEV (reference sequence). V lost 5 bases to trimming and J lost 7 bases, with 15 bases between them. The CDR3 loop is CASSLDPRREQYF. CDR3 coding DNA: TGTGCCAGCAGTCTCGACCCCCGTAGAGAGCAGTACTTC.

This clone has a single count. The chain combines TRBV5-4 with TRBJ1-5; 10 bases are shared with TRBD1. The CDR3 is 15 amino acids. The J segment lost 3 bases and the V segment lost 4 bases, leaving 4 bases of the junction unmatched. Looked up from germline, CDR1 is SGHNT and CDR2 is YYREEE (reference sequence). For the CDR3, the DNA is TGTGCCAGCAGCCCCGGGACAGGGGCCAATCAGCCCCAGCATTTT. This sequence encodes CASSPGTGANQPQHF.

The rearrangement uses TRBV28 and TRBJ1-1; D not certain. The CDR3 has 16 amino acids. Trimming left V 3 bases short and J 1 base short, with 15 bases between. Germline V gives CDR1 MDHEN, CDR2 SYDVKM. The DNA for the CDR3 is TGTGCCAGCAGTTTCTATGTAGTTAGTGGGAACACTGAAGCTTTCTTT. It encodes CASSFYVVSGNTEAFF. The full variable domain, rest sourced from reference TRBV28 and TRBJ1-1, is DVKVTQSSRYLVKRTGEKVFLECVQDMDHENMFWYRQDPGLGLRLIYFSYDVKMKEKGDIPEGYSVSREKKERFSLILESASTNQTSMYLCASSFYVVSGNTEAFFGQGTRLTVV.

CDR3 coding DNA: TGTGCCAGCAGCTTAACTAGCGGGAAAACCTACAATGAGCAGTTCTTC. It translates to CASSLTSGKTYNEQFF. V gene TRBV7-9 combines with J gene TRBJ2-1; 10 bases are a match to TRBD2. Germline V gives CDR1 SEHNR, CDR2 FQNEAQ (reference sequence). The CDR3 totals 16 residues. V dropped 2 bases and J dropped 2; count of bases not matched to a gene: 3.

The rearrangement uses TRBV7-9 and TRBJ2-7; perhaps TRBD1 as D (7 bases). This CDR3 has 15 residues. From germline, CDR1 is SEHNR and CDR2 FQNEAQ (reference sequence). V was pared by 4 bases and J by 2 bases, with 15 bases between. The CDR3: CASSSKGGQPYEQYF. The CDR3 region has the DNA TGTGCCAGCAGCTCGAAGGGGGGACAGCCCTACGAGCAGTACTTC.

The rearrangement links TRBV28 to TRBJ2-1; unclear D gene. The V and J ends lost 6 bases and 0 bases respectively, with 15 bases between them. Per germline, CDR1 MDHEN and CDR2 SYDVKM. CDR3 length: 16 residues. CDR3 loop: CASSTNRISSYNEQFF. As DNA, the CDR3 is TGTGCCAGCAGCACCAACCGGATTAGCTCCTACAATGAGCAGTTCTTC.

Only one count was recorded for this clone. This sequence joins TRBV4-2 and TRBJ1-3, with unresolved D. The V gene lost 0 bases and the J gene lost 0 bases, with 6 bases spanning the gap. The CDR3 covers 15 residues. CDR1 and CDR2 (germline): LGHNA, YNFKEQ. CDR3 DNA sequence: TGTGCCAGCAGCCAAGAAGGAGGCTCTGGAAACACCATATATTTT. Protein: CASSQEGGSGNTIYF.